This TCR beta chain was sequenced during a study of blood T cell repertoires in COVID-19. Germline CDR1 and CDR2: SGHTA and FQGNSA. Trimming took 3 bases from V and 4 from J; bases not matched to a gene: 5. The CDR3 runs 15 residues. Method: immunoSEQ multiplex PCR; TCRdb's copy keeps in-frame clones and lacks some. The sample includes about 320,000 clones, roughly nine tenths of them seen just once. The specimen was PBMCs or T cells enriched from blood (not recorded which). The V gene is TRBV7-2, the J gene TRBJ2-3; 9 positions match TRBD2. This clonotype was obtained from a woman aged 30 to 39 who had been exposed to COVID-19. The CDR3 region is CASSFDSGGADTQYF. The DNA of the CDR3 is TGTGCCAGCAGCTTTGATAGCGGGGGTGCAGATACGCAGTATTTT.